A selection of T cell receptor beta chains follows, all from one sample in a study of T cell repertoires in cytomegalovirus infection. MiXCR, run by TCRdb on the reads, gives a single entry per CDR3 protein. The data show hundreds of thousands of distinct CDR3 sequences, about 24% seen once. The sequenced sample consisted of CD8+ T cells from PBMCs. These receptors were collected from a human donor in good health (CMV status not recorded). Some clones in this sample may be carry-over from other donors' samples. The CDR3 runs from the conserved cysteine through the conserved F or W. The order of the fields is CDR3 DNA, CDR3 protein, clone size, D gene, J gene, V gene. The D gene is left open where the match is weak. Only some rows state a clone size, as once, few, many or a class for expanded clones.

CDR3 DNA: TGTGCCAGACAGACTAGTCAGGATACGCAGTATTTT; CDR3 protein: CARQTSQDTQYF; clone size: NA; D gene: NA; J gene: TRBJ2-3; V gene: TRBV2
CDR3 DNA: TGCGCCAGCAGCTTGCTGGCTAGCGGGGGGTACAATGAGCAGTTCTTC; CDR3 protein: CASSLLASGGYNEQFF; clone size: many; D gene: TRBD2; J gene: TRBJ2-1; V gene: TRBV5-1
CDR3 DNA: TGTGCCAGCAGCCCTCGACAGGGAGACTACGAGCAGTACTTC; CDR3 protein: CASSPRQGDYEQYF; clone size: many; D gene: TRBD1; J gene: TRBJ2-7; V gene: TRBV7-6
CDR3 DNA: TGTGCCAGCAGCTTGGGTGGGGGGGTCGGGGCCAACGTCCTGACTTTC; CDR3 protein: CASSLGGGVGANVLTF; clone size: many; D gene: TRBD2; J gene: TRBJ2-6; V gene: TRBV7-6
CDR3 DNA: TGTGCCAGCAGTCTCTTGGGGGGGGCCACAGATACGCAGTATTTT; CDR3 protein: CASSLLGGATDTQYF; clone size: few; D gene: NA; J gene: TRBJ2-3; V gene: TRBV6-6
CDR3 DNA: TGTGCCATCAGTGAGTCCGGGGAGGGGAACACTGAAGCTTTCTTT; CDR3 protein: CAISESGEGNTEAFF; clone size: many; D gene: NA; J gene: TRBJ1-1; V gene: TRBV10-3
CDR3 DNA: TGTGCCAGCAGCTCCCCCTCTAGCGGGGGGTGGTGGTCGCAGTATTTT; CDR3 protein: CASSSPSSGGWWSQYF; clone size: many; D gene: TRBD2; J gene: TRBJ2-3; V gene: TRBV7-9
CDR3 DNA: TGTGCCAGCAGCTTTATTGACAGGACAGCTAACTATGGCTACACCTTC; CDR3 protein: CASSFIDRTANYGYTF; clone size: many; D gene: NA; J gene: TRBJ1-2; V gene: TRBV7-9
CDR3 DNA: TGTGCCAGCAGCGGGACAGGGGGCGCCTGGGCTCAGCCCCAGCATTTT; CDR3 protein: CASSGTGGAWAQPQHF; clone size: few; D gene: TRBD1; J gene: TRBJ1-5; V gene: TRBV28
CDR3 DNA: TGTGCCAGCAGCTCTGGGGCCAACGTCCTGACTTTC; CDR3 protein: CASSSGANVLTF; clone size: many; D gene: NA; J gene: TRBJ2-6; V gene: TRBV12-3/TRBV12-4
CDR3 DNA: TGTGCCAGCAGCTTGGGGGACAGGGGGCAAACTGAAGCTTTCTTT; CDR3 protein: CASSLGDRGQTEAFF; clone size: few; D gene: TRBD1; J gene: TRBJ1-1; V gene: TRBV7-6
CDR3 DNA: TGTGCCAGCAGTTACGGCCCCCAATACAATCAGCCCCAGCATTTT; CDR3 protein: CASSYGPQYNQPQHF; clone size: NA; D gene: NA; J gene: TRBJ1-5; V gene: TRBV6-2/TRBV6-3
CDR3 DNA: TGTGCCAGCAGCCCCCAAACGGGACAGATTGAAGCTTTCTTT; CDR3 protein: CASSPQTGQIEAFF; clone size: few; D gene: TRBD1; J gene: TRBJ1-1; V gene: TRBV14
CDR3 DNA: TGTGCCAGCAGCTTATTGAAGGGTCTTCTCACTGAAGCTTTCTTT; CDR3 protein: CASSLLKGLLTEAFF; clone size: NA; D gene: NA; J gene: TRBJ1-1; V gene: TRBV7-6
CDR3 DNA: TGTGCCAGCAGCTCCGCTAGCGGGGGCCCCGAGGAAGAGACCCAGTACTTC; CDR3 protein: CASSSASGGPEEETQYF; clone size: many; D gene: TRBD2; J gene: TRBJ2-5; V gene: TRBV7-2
CDR3 DNA: TGTGCCAGCAGCCACCGGGACTCACCAGATACGCAGTATTTT; CDR3 protein: CASSHRDSPDTQYF; clone size: few; D gene: NA; J gene: TRBJ2-3; V gene: TRBV11-3
CDR3 DNA: TGTGCCAGCAGCCAGACAGTTGAAGAGACCCAGTACTTC; CDR3 protein: CASSQTVEETQYF; clone size: many; D gene: NA; J gene: TRBJ2-5; V gene: TRBV4-3
CDR3 DNA: TGTGCCAGCAGCCCGACTAGCGGGGAGTACGAGCAGTACTTC; CDR3 protein: CASSPTSGEYEQYF; clone size: many; D gene: TRBD2; J gene: TRBJ2-7; V gene: TRBV7-2
CDR3 DNA: TGTGCCATTCATACTGACTCCGGGGCCAACGTCCTGACTTTC; CDR3 protein: CAIHTDSGANVLTF; clone size: few; D gene: NA; J gene: TRBJ2-6; V gene: TRBV2
CDR3 DNA: TGCAGCGTTGACGGGTGGGGGGGACAGCAAGAGACCCAGTACTTC; CDR3 protein: CSVDGWGGQQETQYF; clone size: NA; D gene: NA; J gene: TRBJ2-5; V gene: TRBV29-1
CDR3 DNA: TGTGTCAGCAGTCAGCTTAGCAATCAGCCCCAGCATTTT; CDR3 protein: CVSSQLSNQPQHF; clone size: NA; D gene: NA; J gene: TRBJ1-5; V gene: TRBV28
CDR3 DNA: TGTGCCAGCAGCAAAAGGTACATCAGCACAGATACGCAGTATTTT; CDR3 protein: CASSKRYISTDTQYF; clone size: few; D gene: NA; J gene: TRBJ2-3; V gene: TRBV11-2
CDR3 DNA: TGTGCCAGCAGCCCGATCGGACTAGCAAACACCGGGGAGCTGTTTTTT; CDR3 protein: CASSPIGLANTGELFF; clone size: many; D gene: TRBD2; J gene: TRBJ2-2; V gene: TRBV7-8
CDR3 DNA: TGTGCCAGCAGCTTAGTACCCAGCGGGGGGGTTAATGAGCAGTTCTTC; CDR3 protein: CASSLVPSGGVNEQFF; clone size: few; D gene: TRBD2; J gene: TRBJ2-1; V gene: TRBV7-8
CDR3 DNA: TGTGCCAGCAGCTTAGTAGGGTGGCAGGGTAGCACAGATACGCAGTATTTT; CDR3 protein: CASSLVGWQGSTDTQYF; clone size: many; D gene: NA; J gene: TRBJ2-3; V gene: TRBV7-8
CDR3 DNA: TGCGCCAGCAGTGAGTCGAGGGGGGAAGCTTTCTTT; CDR3 protein: CASSESRGEAFF; clone size: few; D gene: NA; J gene: TRBJ1-1; V gene: TRBV10-2
CDR3 DNA: TGTGCCACCAGTGATTTGGGGCAGGGCGCCGCAGATACGCAGTATTTT; CDR3 protein: CATSDLGQGAADTQYF; clone size: NA; D gene: NA; J gene: TRBJ2-3; V gene: TRBV24-1
CDR3 DNA: TGCAGTGCTCCTAGCGGGGGCCTTTACAATGAGCAGTTCTTC; CDR3 protein: CSAPSGGLYNEQFF; clone size: NA; D gene: TRBD2; J gene: TRBJ2-1; V gene: TRBV20-1
CDR3 DNA: TGTGCCAGCAGTTCAACGACGGGATACACTGAAGCTTTCTTT; CDR3 protein: CASSSTTGYTEAFF; clone size: NA; D gene: NA; J gene: TRBJ1-1; V gene: TRBV6-1
CDR3 DNA: TGTGCCAGCAGTGGACAAAACAGGGGGGGATCCTACGAGCAGTACTTC; CDR3 protein: CASSGQNRGGSYEQYF; clone size: few; D gene: NA; J gene: TRBJ2-7; V gene: TRBV25-1
CDR3 DNA: TGTGCCAGCAAAACTCCACTAGCGGAAGAGACCCAGTACTTC; CDR3 protein: CASKTPLAEETQYF; clone size: NA; D gene: TRBD2; J gene: TRBJ2-5; V gene: TRBV6-2/TRBV6-3
CDR3 DNA: TGTGCCAGCAGTTTAGGGACGTATGGCTACACCTTC; CDR3 protein: CASSLGTYGYTF; clone size: many; D gene: NA; J gene: TRBJ1-2; V gene: TRBV28
CDR3 DNA: TGTGCCAGCAGAGATAGCGAGGACCCCTACAATGAGCAGTTCTTC; CDR3 protein: CASRDSEDPYNEQFF; clone size: NA; D gene: NA; J gene: TRBJ2-1; V gene: TRBV7-9
CDR3 DNA: TGTGCCAGCAGCCAAGATCCCATCAGGCTCATGAACACTGAAGCTTTCTTT; CDR3 protein: CASSQDPIRLMNTEAFF; clone size: NA; D gene: NA; J gene: TRBJ1-1; V gene: TRBV4-2
CDR3 DNA: TGTGCCAGCAGCCAAGAGTGGCGGGACACCGGGGAGCTGTTTTTT; CDR3 protein: CASSQEWRDTGELFF; clone size: NA; D gene: NA; J gene: TRBJ2-2; V gene: TRBV14
CDR3 DNA: TGTGCCAGTAGTATAGATCTACGACTACGAAGCACAGATACGCAGTATTTT; CDR3 protein: CASSIDLRLRSTDTQYF; clone size: few; D gene: NA; J gene: TRBJ2-3; V gene: TRBV19
CDR3 DNA: TGTGCCAGTCTCCAAGGGGCCAACGTCCTGACTTTC; CDR3 protein: CASLQGANVLTF; clone size: NA; D gene: NA; J gene: TRBJ2-6; V gene: TRBV19
CDR3 DNA: TGTGCCAGCAGCGTAACAGGGTTGAATGAGCAGTTCTTC; CDR3 protein: CASSVTGLNEQFF; clone size: many; D gene: NA; J gene: TRBJ2-1; V gene: TRBV7-9
CDR3 DNA: TGTGCCAGCAGCTATAGCGCCGGGACAGAGAAGAGAGGGGAGCAGTACTTC; CDR3 protein: CASSYSAGTEKRGEQYF; clone size: many; D gene: TRBD1; J gene: TRBJ2-7; V gene: TRBV7-9
CDR3 DNA: TGTGCCAGCAGTCCCGGGACCGACTACGAGCAGTACTTC; CDR3 protein: CASSPGTDYEQYF; clone size: NA; D gene: NA; J gene: TRBJ2-7; V gene: TRBV27
CDR3 DNA: TGCAGCGTTGCCTTGATACAAAGGCGAAATGGTGATACGCAGTATTTT; CDR3 protein: CSVALIQRRNGDTQYF; clone size: few; D gene: NA; J gene: TRBJ2-3; V gene: TRBV29-1
CDR3 DNA: TGTGCTAGCAGCTCGTTTATCGGAAACACCATATATTTT; CDR3 protein: CASSSFIGNTIYF; clone size: few; D gene: NA; J gene: TRBJ1-3; V gene: TRBV7-7
CDR3 DNA: TGTGCCAGCAGCTGGGATGGGGGAGGGAGCAATCAGCCCCAGCATTTT; CDR3 protein: CASSWDGGGSNQPQHF; clone size: many; D gene: NA; J gene: TRBJ1-5; V gene: TRBV7-2
CDR3 DNA: TGTGCCAGCAGCACCTACAGGGGGCTCGGGTATAGCACAGATACGCAGTATTTT; CDR3 protein: CASSTYRGLGYSTDTQYF; clone size: many; D gene: TRBD1; J gene: TRBJ2-3; V gene: TRBV7-2
CDR3 DNA: TGTGCCAGCACCCCGGGACTAGCGGACGCCTACGAGCAGTACTTC; CDR3 protein: CASTPGLADAYEQYF; clone size: NA; D gene: TRBD2; J gene: TRBJ2-7; V gene: TRBV12-3/TRBV12-4
CDR3 DNA: TGTGCCAGCAGCTTGGGACAGAACGAAGCTTTCTTT; CDR3 protein: CASSLGQNEAFF; clone size: many; D gene: TRBD1; J gene: TRBJ1-1; V gene: TRBV7-2
CDR3 DNA: TGTGCCAGCAGGGCCAGGGTCTCCTCCTACGAGCAGTACTTC; CDR3 protein: CASRARVSSYEQYF; clone size: NA; D gene: NA; J gene: TRBJ2-7; V gene: TRBV2